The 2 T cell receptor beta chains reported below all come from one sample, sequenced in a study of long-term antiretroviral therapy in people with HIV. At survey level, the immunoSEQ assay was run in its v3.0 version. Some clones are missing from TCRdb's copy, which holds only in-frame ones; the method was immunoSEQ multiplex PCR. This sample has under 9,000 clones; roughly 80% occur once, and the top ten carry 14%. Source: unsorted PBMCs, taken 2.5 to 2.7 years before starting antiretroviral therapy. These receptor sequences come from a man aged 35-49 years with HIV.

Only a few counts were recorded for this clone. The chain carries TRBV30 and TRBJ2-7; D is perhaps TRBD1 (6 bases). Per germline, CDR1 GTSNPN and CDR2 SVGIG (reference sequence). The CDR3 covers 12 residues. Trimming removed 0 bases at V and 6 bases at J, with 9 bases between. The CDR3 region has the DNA TGTGCCTGGAGTGTAGGGGGAACCGAGCAGTACTTC. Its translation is CAWSVGGTEQYF.

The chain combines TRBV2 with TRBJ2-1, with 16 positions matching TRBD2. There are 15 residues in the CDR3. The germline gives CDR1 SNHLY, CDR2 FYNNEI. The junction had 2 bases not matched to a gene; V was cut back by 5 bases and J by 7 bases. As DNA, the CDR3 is TGTGCCAGCAGTAGGGGACTAGCGGGGGGGAATGAGCAGTTCTTC. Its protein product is CASSRGLAGGNEQFF.